These T cell receptor beta chains were read from a single sample in a study of CD8 T cells in ankylosing spondylitis. Each CDR3 protein is one row after TCRdb ran MiXCR on the 5' RACE reads. The table lists approximately 42,000 distinct CDR3 sequences, about 11% of them singletons. The sample was blood, either unsorted or a sorted T cell fraction (not recorded which). The source is a male donor with ankylosing spondylitis or in good health (not recorded which). The CDR3 runs from the conserved cysteine through the conserved F or W. Fields, in order: D gene, clone size, V gene, J gene, CDR3 protein, CDR3 DNA. D genes are given only for firm matches. Part of the rows lack a size; the others show once, few, many or a class for expanded clones.

d_gene: TRBD1; abundance: many; v_gene: TRBV5-1; j_gene: TRBJ2-7; CDR3aa: CASSSTIGTAEQYF; CDR3nt: TGCGCCAGCAGCTCAACAATTGGGACAGCCGAGCAGTACTTC
d_gene: -; abundance: many; v_gene: TRBV6-5; j_gene: TRBJ2-7; CDR3aa: CASSYSWGNGEQYF; CDR3nt: TGTGCCAGCAGTTACTCGTGGGGGAACGGCGAGCAGTACTTC
d_gene: -; abundance: -; v_gene: TRBV7-6; j_gene: TRBJ2-7; CDR3aa: CASSLHFGNEQYF; CDR3nt: TGTGCCAGCAGCTTACATTTCGGGAACGAGCAGTACTTC
d_gene: -; abundance: many; v_gene: TRBV5-1; j_gene: TRBJ2-5; CDR3aa: CASSPGVNYQETQYF; CDR3nt: TGCGCCAGCAGCCCTGGCGTTAACTATCAAGAGACCCAGTACTTC
d_gene: TRBD1; abundance: many; v_gene: TRBV5-1; j_gene: TRBJ1-5; CDR3aa: CASSPGQGGNQPQHF; CDR3nt: TGCGCCAGCAGCCCTGGACAGGGGGGGAATCAGCCCCAGCATTTT
d_gene: -; abundance: few; v_gene: TRBV12-3/TRBV12-4; j_gene: TRBJ2-5; CDR3aa: CASRGGGGQETQYF; CDR3nt: TGTGCCAGCAGGGGGGGCGGGGGCCAAGAGACCCAGTACTTC
d_gene: TRBD1; abundance: many; v_gene: TRBV5-1; j_gene: TRBJ2-1; CDR3aa: CASSLTGLQGAGNEQFF; CDR3nt: TGCGCCAGCAGCTTGACCGGATTACAGGGGGCGGGCAATGAGCAGTTCTTC
d_gene: -; abundance: many; v_gene: TRBV20-1; j_gene: TRBJ2-7; CDR3aa: CSARDGTASSYEQYF; CDR3nt: TGCAGTGCTAGAGACGGGACTGCTAGCTCCTACGAGCAGTACTTC
d_gene: -; abundance: many; v_gene: TRBV25-1; j_gene: TRBJ1-3; CDR3aa: CASSELEEWAAGNTIYF; CDR3nt: TGTGCCAGCAGTGAACTAGAAGAGTGGGCAGCTGGAAACACCATATATTTT
d_gene: TRBD1; abundance: medium-sized; v_gene: TRBV5-1; j_gene: TRBJ1-5; CDR3aa: CASSSTGDSNQPQHF; CDR3nt: TGCGCCAGCAGCTCGACAGGGGATAGCAATCAGCCCCAGCATTTT
d_gene: -; abundance: many; v_gene: TRBV20-1; j_gene: TRBJ1-5; CDR3aa: CSAIGGNNQPQHF; CDR3nt: TGCAGTGCTATTGGGGGTAACAATCAGCCCCAGCATTTT
d_gene: -; abundance: many; v_gene: TRBV29-1; j_gene: TRBJ2-3; CDR3aa: CSVEPRESTDTQYF; CDR3nt: TGCAGCGTTGAACCCAGGGAGAGCACAGATACGCAGTATTTT
d_gene: TRBD1; abundance: many; v_gene: TRBV12-3/TRBV12-4; j_gene: TRBJ1-5; CDR3aa: CASSLGQGNWPQHF; CDR3nt: TGTGCCAGCAGTTTAGGACAGGGAAATTGGCCCCAGCATTTT
d_gene: -; abundance: few; v_gene: TRBV5-8; j_gene: TRBJ2-1; CDR3aa: CASSLLPTLSYNEQFF; CDR3nt: TGTGCCAGCAGCTTGCTTCCGACACTCTCCTACAATGAGCAGTTCTTC
d_gene: -; abundance: many; v_gene: TRBV2; j_gene: TRBJ1-1; CDR3aa: CASSARPGRLMNTEAFF; CDR3nt: TGTGCCAGCAGTGCCCGCCCCGGAAGGTTGATGAACACTGAAGCTTTCTTT
d_gene: -; abundance: many; v_gene: TRBV12-3/TRBV12-4; j_gene: TRBJ2-7; CDR3aa: CASSSGLPEQYF; CDR3nt: TGTGCCAGCAGTTCCGGACTACCTGAGCAGTACTTC
d_gene: -; abundance: many; v_gene: TRBV6-2/TRBV6-3; j_gene: TRBJ1-5; CDR3aa: CASSYDRNQPQHF; CDR3nt: TGTGCCAGCAGTTACGACAGAAATCAGCCCCAGCATTTT
d_gene: TRBD2; abundance: -; v_gene: TRBV7-2; j_gene: TRBJ2-7; CDR3aa: CASSLALAGVSEQYF; CDR3nt: TGTGCCAGCAGCTTAGCGCTAGCGGGGGTCAGCGAGCAGTACTTC
d_gene: -; abundance: many; v_gene: TRBV20-1; j_gene: TRBJ2-1; CDR3aa: CSARRIRGPTEGYNEQFF; CDR3nt: TGCAGTGCTAGAAGGATCAGGGGCCCGACCGAGGGGTACAATGAGCAGTTCTTC
d_gene: -; abundance: -; v_gene: TRBV5-1; j_gene: TRBJ1-2; CDR3aa: CASSLIGGGIYGYTF; CDR3nt: TGCGCCAGCAGCTTGATCGGGGGCGGAATCTATGGCTACACCTTC
d_gene: -; abundance: many; v_gene: TRBV6-1; j_gene: TRBJ1-5; CDR3aa: CASRLRGDDSNQPQHF; CDR3nt: TGTGCCAGCAGACTAAGGGGGGACGATAGCAATCAGCCCCAGCATTTT
d_gene: -; abundance: -; v_gene: TRBV12-3/TRBV12-4; j_gene: TRBJ1-1; CDR3aa: CASSYPRQFEAFF; CDR3nt: TGTGCCAGCAGTTACCCTCGACAGTTTGAAGCTTTCTTT
d_gene: TRBD2; abundance: many; v_gene: TRBV5-6; j_gene: TRBJ2-1; CDR3aa: CASSLGLAGYRSYNEQFF; CDR3nt: TGTGCCAGCAGCTTGGGACTAGCGGGGTATCGGTCCTACAATGAGCAGTTCTTC
d_gene: TRBD1; abundance: -; v_gene: TRBV11-2; j_gene: TRBJ1-5; CDR3aa: CASSLDGQGIQPQHF; CDR3nt: TGTGCCAGCAGCTTAGATGGACAGGGGATTCAGCCCCAGCATTTT
d_gene: -; abundance: -; v_gene: TRBV7-9; j_gene: TRBJ2-3; CDR3aa: CASSLGSISDTQYF; CDR3nt: TGTGCCAGCAGCTTGGGTAGTATTTCAGATACGCAGTATTTT
d_gene: -; abundance: many; v_gene: TRBV5-1; j_gene: TRBJ2-1; CDR3aa: CASSLRRENEQFF; CDR3nt: TGCGCCAGCAGCCTCCGACGAGAGAATGAGCAGTTCTTC
d_gene: TRBD2; abundance: -; v_gene: TRBV18; j_gene: TRBJ2-7; CDR3aa: CASSTSGGLGYEQYF; CDR3nt: TGTGCCAGCTCAACCTCGGGGGGGCTAGGGTACGAGCAGTACTTC
d_gene: TRBD1; abundance: few; v_gene: TRBV5-6; j_gene: TRBJ2-7; CDR3aa: CASSRGQAYEQYF; CDR3nt: TGTGCCAGCAGCCGAGGACAGGCCTACGAGCAGTACTTC
d_gene: TRBD2; abundance: few; v_gene: TRBV10-3; j_gene: TRBJ2-1; CDR3aa: CAISERLAGDVEQFF; CDR3nt: TGTGCCATCAGTGAGAGGCTAGCGGGGGATGTTGAGCAGTTCTTC
d_gene: -; abundance: many; v_gene: TRBV5-1; j_gene: TRBJ1-2; CDR3aa: CASSLAGDRTQGYTF; CDR3nt: TGCGCCAGCAGCTTAGCCGGGGACCGGACGCAGGGCTACACCTTC
d_gene: TRBD1; abundance: -; v_gene: TRBV7-9; j_gene: TRBJ2-7; CDR3aa: CASSSNRGLFYEQYF; CDR3nt: TGTGCCAGCAGTTCCAACAGGGGGCTATTCTACGAGCAGTACTTC
d_gene: -; abundance: many; v_gene: TRBV5-1; j_gene: TRBJ1-1; CDR3aa: CASSLEGNMNTEAFF; CDR3nt: TGCGCCAGCAGCTTGGAGGGGAACATGAACACTGAAGCTTTCTTT
d_gene: -; abundance: -; v_gene: TRBV29-1; j_gene: TRBJ1-1; CDR3aa: CSAQENTEAFF; CDR3nt: TGCAGCGCCCAGGAGAACACTGAAGCTTTCTTT
d_gene: TRBD1; abundance: -; v_gene: TRBV11-2; j_gene: TRBJ1-1; CDR3aa: CASSYRDRGLGTEAFF; CDR3nt: TGTGCCAGCAGCTACCGGGACAGGGGGCTGGGGACTGAAGCTTTCTTT
d_gene: -; abundance: -; v_gene: TRBV3-1; j_gene: TRBJ1-1; CDR3aa: CASSQGLPGQGWVTEAFF; CDR3nt: TGTGCCAGCAGCCAAGGATTGCCGGGTCAGGGATGGGTCACTGAAGCTTTCTTT
d_gene: TRBD2; abundance: -; v_gene: TRBV7-2; j_gene: TRBJ2-5; CDR3aa: CASSSTSGGRGTQYF; CDR3nt: TGTGCCAGCAGCTCCACTAGCGGGGGGCGCGGGACCCAGTACTTC
d_gene: TRBD1; abundance: medium-sized; v_gene: TRBV6-5; j_gene: TRBJ2-5; CDR3aa: CASSYGTAGSTQYF; CDR3nt: TGTGCCAGCAGTTACGGGACAGCCGGTTCGACCCAGTACTTC
d_gene: -; abundance: many; v_gene: TRBV5-1; j_gene: TRBJ2-7; CDR3aa: CASSLGHSSYEQYF; CDR3nt: TGCGCCAGCAGCTTGGGACATAGCTCCTACGAGCAGTACTTC
d_gene: TRBD2; abundance: many; v_gene: TRBV5-6; j_gene: TRBJ2-5; CDR3aa: CASSTLQGLAGGTETQYF; CDR3nt: TGTGCCAGCAGTACGCTCCAAGGGCTAGCGGGGGGTACAGAGACCCAGTACTTC